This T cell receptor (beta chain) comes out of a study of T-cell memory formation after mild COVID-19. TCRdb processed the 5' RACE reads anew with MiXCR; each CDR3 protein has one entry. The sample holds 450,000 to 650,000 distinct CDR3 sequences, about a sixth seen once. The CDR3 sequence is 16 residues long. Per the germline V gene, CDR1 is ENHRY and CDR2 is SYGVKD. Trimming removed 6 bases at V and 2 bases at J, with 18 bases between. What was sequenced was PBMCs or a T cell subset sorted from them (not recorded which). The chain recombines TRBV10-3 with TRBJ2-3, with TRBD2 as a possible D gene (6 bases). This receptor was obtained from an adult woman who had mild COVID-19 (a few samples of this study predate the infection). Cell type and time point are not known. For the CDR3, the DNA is TGTGCCATCAGGGCGGGACTCGCCATTATCACAGATACGCAGTATTTT. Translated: CAIRAGLAIITDTQYF.